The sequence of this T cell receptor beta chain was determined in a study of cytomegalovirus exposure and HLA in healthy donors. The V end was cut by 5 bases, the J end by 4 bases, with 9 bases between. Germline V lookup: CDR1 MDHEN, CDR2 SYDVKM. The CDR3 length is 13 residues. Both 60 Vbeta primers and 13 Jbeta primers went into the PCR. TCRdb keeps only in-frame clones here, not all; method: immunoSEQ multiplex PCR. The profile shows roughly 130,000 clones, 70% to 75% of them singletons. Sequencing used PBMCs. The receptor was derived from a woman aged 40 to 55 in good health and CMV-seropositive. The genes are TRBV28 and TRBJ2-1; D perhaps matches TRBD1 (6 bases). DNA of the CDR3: TGTGCCAGCAGTGGACAGCTGTACAATGAGCAGTTCTTC. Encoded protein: CASSGQLYNEQFF.